A selection of T cell receptor beta chains follows, all from one sample in a study of cytomegalovirus exposure and HLA in healthy donors. Here immunoSEQ multiplex PCR was the method, and the copy in TCRdb shows in-frame clones only, minus some. This sample yields about 120,000 clones, of which roughly 88% are seen a single time; around 2% belongs to the top ten. Sequences were obtained from PBMCs. These receptors came from a young man in good health and CMV-seronegative. Each CDR3 is given with its conserved first and last residue. Each record gives: V gene, J gene, clone size, D gene, CDR3 protein, CDR3 DNA. The D gene is left open where the match is weak. Clone sizes are given selectively: once, few, many, or a class where the clone is expanded.

TRBV27	TRBJ1-2	-	-	CASSLSRGDYGYTF	TGTGCCAGCAGTTTATCTCGGGGGGACTATGGCTACACCTTC
TRBV28	TRBJ2-1	-	TRBD2	CASSLSVAGGYNEQFF	TGTGCCAGCAGTTTATCAGTAGCGGGGGGGTACAATGAGCAGTTCTTC
TRBV7-8	TRBJ1-1	-	-	CASSLWPMNTEAFF	TGTGCCAGCAGCTTATGGCCGATGAACACTGAAGCTTTCTTT
TRBV2	TRBJ2-3	-	TRBD2	CASGIPGLAGESDTQYF	TGTGCCAGCGGAATCCCGGGACTAGCGGGAGAAAGTGATACGCAGTATTTT
TRBV7-2	TRBJ1-5	few	TRBD1	CASSPGPTGTGPKTQPQHF	TGTGCCAGCAGCCCCGGCCCAACCGGGACAGGCCCTAAGACTCAGCCCCAGCATTTT
TRBV6-1	TRBJ1-1	-	-	CASSEIGVAFF	TGTGCCAGCAGTGAAATTGGAGTAGCTTTCTTT
TRBV13	TRBJ2-6	once	-	CASSIHGGANVLTF	TGTGCCAGCAGCATTCACGGTGGGGCCAACGTCCTGACTTTC
TRBV28	TRBJ2-1	-	TRBD2	CATSRREEVSNEQFF	TGTGCCACCTCCCGACGGGAGGAAGTCTCCAATGAGCAGTTCTTC
TRBV5-1	TRBJ2-5	-	TRBD2	CASNQGGAGKAQYF	TGCGCCAGCAACCAGGGAGGGGCCGGGAAGGCCCAGTACTTC
TRBV6-5	TRBJ1-6	-	-	CASSLVSSYNSPLHF	TGTGCCAGCAGTCTGGTTAGCTCCTATAATTCACCCCTCCACTTT
TRBV27	TRBJ2-3	-	TRBD2	CATTIAGGPADTQYF	TGTGCCACCACAATAGCGGGAGGGCCTGCAGATACGCAGTATTTT
TRBV7-6	TRBJ2-1	-	-	CASSLNPGSDYNEQFF	TGTGCCAGCAGCTTAAACCCGGGGAGCGACTACAATGAGCAGTTCTTC
TRBV4-1	TRBJ2-7	once	TRBD2	CASSQGPRLAGTYEQYF	TGCGCCAGCAGCCAAGGCCCCCGGCTAGCGGGCACCTACGAGCAGTACTTC